Following are 2 T cell receptor beta chains from one sample sequenced in a study of vaccination and CD4 T cells after COVID-19. As to treatment: approximately 11-day PBMC culture with coronavirus spike peptide pools or control peptides (ViraFEST assay). The Oncomine TCR Beta short-read assay sequenced DNA from cultured CD4+ T cells. TCRdb redid the calling of the PCR reads with MiXCR, one entry per CDR3 protein. The sample holds about 13,000 distinct CDR3 sequences, roughly 72% seen once. Their antigens remain unidentified. The sequencing here drew on CD4+ T cells from blood, cultured in vitro, taken after SARS-CoV-2 vaccination. Source of these receptors: a human donor who received a COVID-19 vaccine.

This clonotype was observed a handful of times. The chain couples TRBV7-2 to TRBJ2-7, with TRBD1 matching 8 bases. The germline CDR1 and CDR2 sequences are SGHTA and FQGNSA. V lost 4 bases to trimming and J lost 0 bases; unmatched junction nucleotides: 8. The CDR3 is made up of 16 amino acids. CDR3 loop: CASSYRTGRASYEQYF. The CDR3 coding sequence is TGTGCCAGCAGCTACAGGACAGGGCGGGCCTCCTACGAGCAGTACTTC.

The CDR3, as DNA: TGTGCCAGCACCCAGAGGTGGACCCGCTATGGCTACACCTTC. It encodes CASTQRWTRYGYTF. The V and J genes are TRBV4-2 and TRBJ1-2; D gene uncertain. The V end lost 7 bases, the J end lost 4 bases, and 16 bases lay between the germline ends. In germline, CDR1 is LGHNA, CDR2 YNFKEQ. The CDR3 loop spans 14 amino acids.